A selection of T cell receptor beta chains follows, all from one sample in a study of spatial heterogeneity in lung cancer. In TCRdb, the 5' RACE reads were re-called with MiXCR into one record per CDR3 protein. The sample consists of around 110,000 distinct CDR3 sequences, 9.5% to 15% of them appearing once. The sequences come from PBMCs, collected at follow-up. The receptors come from a male donor with early-stage non-small cell lung cancer. Each CDR3 is given with its conserved first and last residue. The order of the fields is J gene, D gene, clone size, V gene, CDR3 DNA, CDR3 protein. The D gene is left open where the match is weak. Not every row has a clone size; where given, it reads once, few, many or a size class.

TRBJ2-2,NA,NA,TRBV6-4,TGTGCCAGCAGTGTAGAACCGGTCAGCAACACCGGGGAGCTGTTTTTT,CASSVEPVSNTGELFF
TRBJ2-1,TRBD2,NA,TRBV7-9,TGTGCCAGCAGCCTACCGGGACTAGGTGTCAATGAGCAGTTCTTC,CASSLPGLGVNEQFF
TRBJ1-4,NA,NA,TRBV5-6,TGTGCCAGCAGCTTGGGGCCTCCGGGCGGTGAAAAACTGTTTTTT,CASSLGPPGGEKLFF
TRBJ2-5,NA,NA,TRBV9,TGTGCCAGCAGCGCACCCGACGAGACCCAGTACTTC,CASSAPDETQYF
TRBJ2-7,TRBD1,few,TRBV10-3,TGTGCCATCAGTGACAGGGGGCCGGACCCGTACTTC,CAISDRGPDPYF
TRBJ1-4,NA,NA,TRBV7-2,TGTGCCAGCAGCTTAGCTGAATGGAACCTTAATGAAAAACTGTTTTTT,CASSLAEWNLNEKLFF
TRBJ2-1,NA,NA,TRBV2,TGTGCCAGCAGTGAGGCGCGAAGTTCCTACAATGAGCAGTTCTTC,CASSEARSSYNEQFF
TRBJ2-7,TRBD1,NA,TRBV23-1,TGCGCCAGCAGTCAATCCCCCATTGGGACAGGGTGCTACGAGCAGTACTTC,CASSQSPIGTGCYEQYF
TRBJ2-3,TRBD1,many,TRBV28,TGTGCCAGCAGTCTTTGGACAGGGCGCACAGATACGCAGTATTTT,CASSLWTGRTDTQYF
TRBJ2-1,TRBD1,few,TRBV2,TGTGCCAGCAGTGAATCGGGGACAGGGGTTGAGCAGTTCTTC,CASSESGTGVEQFF
TRBJ1-5,NA,few,TRBV30,TGTGCCTGGACCCAATCCCCATGGACTTTTGGACGCCAGCCCCAGCATTTT,CAWTQSPWTFGRQPQHF
TRBJ2-7,NA,NA,TRBV6-2/TRBV6-3,TGTGCCAGCAGAATAAGCTACGAGCAGTACTTC,CASRISYEQYF
TRBJ1-1,TRBD1,few,TRBV5-1,TGCGCCAGCAGCTGGGGGACAGGGAGTATTGAAGCTTTCTTT,CASSWGTGSIEAFF
TRBJ1-6,NA,many,TRBV25-1,TGTGCCAGCAGTGCCGGGTTTAATAATTCACCCCTCCACTTT,CASSAGFNNSPLHF
TRBJ2-3,TRBD2,many,TRBV24-1,TGTGCCACCAGTGATCCGCTTCTAGCGGGGGAAACAGATACGCAGTATTTT,CATSDPLLAGETDTQYF
TRBJ1-3,NA,many,TRBV5-1,TGCGCCAGCAGCTTAAGCAGTTCTGGAAACACCATATATTTT,CASSLSSSGNTIYF
TRBJ1-5,TRBD1,many,TRBV5-1,TGCGCCAGCAGGCTCGGACAGGGCAATCAGCCCCAGCATTTT,CASRLGQGNQPQHF
TRBJ2-7,TRBD1,few,TRBV11-3,TGTGCCAGCGGAAAGACAGGGGCCTACGAGCAGTACTTC,CASGKTGAYEQYF
TRBJ2-1,TRBD2,few,TRBV27,TGTGCCAGCAGTTTCGGCGGGGGGGCATGGAATGAGCAGTTCTTC,CASSFGGGAWNEQFF
TRBJ2-3,NA,once,TRBV5-6,TGTGCCAGCAGCTTGGCCCCAGGGGGGCTTCGAGATACGCAGTATTTT,CASSLAPGGLRDTQYF
TRBJ2-7,TRBD2,NA,TRBV12-3/TRBV12-4,TGTGCCAGCAGTTGGCGGAGCGGGGGGGCAGGAGAGCAGTACTTC,CASSWRSGGAGEQYF
TRBJ2-1,NA,NA,TRBV29-1,TGCAGCGTTGCCGAACTACTCTCCTACAATGAGCAGTTCTTC,CSVAELLSYNEQFF